Each of the 20 T cell receptor beta chains below was sequenced from the same sample in a study of T cells after yellow fever vaccination. Using its own MiXCR run on the 5' RACE reads, TCRdb lists one record per CDR3 protein. The repertoire holds 200,000 to 300,000 distinct CDR3 sequences, with approximately 3.5% as singletons. Specimen: PBMCs, collected 15 days after the yellow fever booster vaccination. All receptors derive from a man aged 18 to 35 who received the YFV17D yellow fever vaccine.

This clonotype came up many times. The rearrangement links TRBV5-1 to TRBJ2-1; D is perhaps TRBD1 (6 bases). Germline V gene sequence: CDR1 SGHRS, CDR2 YFSETQ. Trimming took off 4 bases at V and 0 bases at J, with 11 bases between the two ends. The CDR3 has 15 residues. The CDR3 is CASSPGQSSYNEQFF. DNA of the CDR3: TGCGCCAGCAGCCCTGGACAGAGCTCCTACAATGAGCAGTTCTTC.

This clonotype has at least ten counts. J is TRBJ2-7 and V is TRBV5-1, with 8 positions matching TRBD1. The germline CDR1 and CDR2 sequences are SGHRS and YFSETQ. The V segment lost 5 bases and the J segment 2 bases; nucleotides outside the gene matches: 0. The CDR3 is 12 residues long. CDR3 region: CASRTGAYEQYF. The CDR3 nucleotides are TGCGCCAGCAGGACAGGGGCCTACGAGCAGTACTTC.

In this sample, this clonotype turned up many times. The rearrangement links TRBV3-1 to TRBJ2-7; no definite D call. The CDR3 totals 13 residues. The germline V gene encodes CDR1 LGHDT and CDR2 YNNKEL (reference sequence). The germline V and J ends were trimmed by 4 bases and 4 bases, with 11 bases remaining between them. The CDR3 DNA reads as TGTGCCAGCAGCCCGCGACTGTTATACGAGCAGTACTTC. Residues: CASSPRLLYEQYF.

The sample holds many counts of this clonotype. At one boundary the junction diverges from the germline segment, which might be a read error. The chain recombines TRBV20-1 with TRBJ2-2, with D perhaps assigned TRBD1 or TRBD2 (5 bases each). This CDR3 comprises 15 residues. Germline V lookup: CDR1 DFQATT, CDR2 SNEGSKA (reference sequence). The CDR3 loop is CSARLWGTNTGELFF. The DNA for the CDR3 is TGCAGTGCTAGACTATGGGGGACGAACACCGGCGAGCTGTTTTTT.

In its sample, this clonotype was seen many times. CDR3 residues: CASSIDGKLFF. DNA for the CDR3: TGTGCCAGTAGTATCGACGGAAAACTGTTTTTT. The chain joins TRBV19 to TRBJ1-4; D gene unclear. Germline values: CDR1 LNHDA, CDR2 SQIVND (reference sequence). V dropped 3 bases and J dropped 10 bases, with 6 bases sitting between them. CDR3 length: 11 amino acids.

This clonotype was counted many times. The chain employs TRBV20-1 and TRBJ2-1, with 8 bases matching TRBD2. V gave up 4 bases and J gave up 9 bases; unmatched junction bases: 5. There are 12 residues in the CDR3. Germline V CDR1 and CDR2: DFQATT, SNEGSKA (reference sequence). CDR3 in DNA: TGCAGTGCTACCGGGGGGGTAGGTGAGCAGTTCTTC. Its protein is CSATGGVGEQFF.

This clonotype was counted many times. The chain has TRBV10-3 and TRBJ1-6; D is undetermined. Germline V gene lookup returns CDR1 ENHRY and CDR2 SYGVKD. Deletions cut 5 bases from V and 2 bases from J, with 16 bases between. The CDR3 has 17 amino acids. The CDR3 sequence is CAISPRHPNTYNSPLHF. The CDR3 DNA is TGTGCCATCAGTCCTCGACATCCAAACACCTATAATTCACCCCTCCACTTT.

This clonotype was recorded at least ten times. The chain has TRBV7-6 and TRBJ2-5; TRBD2 is a possible D gene (6 bases). CDR1 is SGHVS and CDR2 is FNYEAQ in the germline V gene. V lost 5 bases, J lost 9 bases, and 19 bases lay in between. The CDR3 contains 14 residues. The CDR3 DNA follows: TGTGCCAGCAGCCCTGACAGCCTCGGGGAGGCCCAGTACTTC. It is translated as CASSPDSLGEAQYF.

This clonotype was seen at least ten times. This rearrangement joins TRBV5-8 to TRBJ2-1; 7 bases fit TRBD1. Germline CDR1 is SGHTS and CDR2 is YDEGEE. This CDR3 comprises 14 residues. The J segment lost 3 bases and the V segment lost 4 bases, leaving 4 bases of the junction unmatched. The CDR3 region has the DNA TGTGCCAGCAGCGGTAACAGGGGCTACAATGAGCAGTTCTTC. It is translated as CASSGNRGYNEQFF.

This clonotype came up many times. The genes are TRBV19 and TRBJ2-1, with D perhaps matching TRBD1 or TRBD2 (5 bases each). The CDR3 is made up of 16 amino acids. V was trimmed by 7 bases and J by 0 bases, leaving 16 bases between them. Germline V gene lookup returns CDR1 LNHDA and CDR2 SQIVND (reference sequence). The CDR3 coding sequence is TGTGCCAGTAAAGGGGTCGGGGAGAGCTCCTACAATGAGCAGTTCTTC. Its protein product is CASKGVGESSYNEQFF.

As for this clonotype: At one end, the junction sequence differs from germline, possibly due to a read error. The V call is TRBV7-6, the J call TRBJ2-5; 8 positions match TRBD2. The germline CDR1 and CDR2 sequences are SGHVS and FNYEAQ. This CDR3 region has 14 residues. CDR3 loop: CASSPAGALETQYF. The CDR3 DNA is TGTGCTAGCAGCCCAGCGGGGGCGCTGGAGACCCAGTACTTC.

This clonotype came up many times. The V call is TRBV24-1, the J call TRBJ2-1; D gene ambiguous. Trimming stripped 8 bases from V and 5 bases from J, with 18 bases between. Germline-derived CDR1 and CDR2 are KGHDR and SFDVKD. The CDR3 length is 15 residues. This CDR3 is CATTSPGNGDNEQFF. The CDR3, as DNA: TGTGCCACCACCTCCCCGGGCAACGGCGACAATGAGCAGTTCTTC.

This clonotype was recorded many times. The DNA for the CDR3 is TGTGCCATTTCGCTACACGGGAACACTGAAGCTTTCTTT. It translates to CAISLHGNTEAFF. The J gene is TRBJ1-1, the V gene TRBV10-3, with D unresolved. The V gene lost 9 bases and the J gene lost 1 base, with 12 bases spanning the gap. Germline loops: CDR1 ENHRY, CDR2 SYGVKD. This CDR3 is 13 amino acids long.

The table lists this clonotype with many counts. The chain has TRBV5-4 and TRBJ2-7; D gene unclear. Trimming stripped 0 bases from V and 6 bases from J, with 10 bases between. Germline V CDR1 and CDR2: SGHNT, YYREEE (reference sequence). CDR3 size: 13 residues. The CDR3, as DNA: TGTGCCAGCAGCTTGGGCATCTCCGCCGAGCAGTACTTC. Amino acids: CASSLGISAEQYF. The full variable domain, completed using reference TRBV5-4 and TRBJ2-7, is ETGVTQSPTHLIKTRGQQVTLRCSSQSGHNTVSWYQQALGQGPQFIFQYYREEENGRGNFPPRFSGLQFPNYSSELNVNALELDDSALYLCASSLGISAEQYFGPGTRLTVT.

The table lists this clonotype with many counts. The CDR3 region is CASSIGLAGGPTDTQYF. CDR3 nucleotide sequence: TGCGCCAGCAGCATCGGACTAGCGGGGGGACCCACAGATACGCAGTATTTT. The chain employs TRBV5-1 and TRBJ2-3; TRBD2 matches 14 bases. Germline-derived CDR1 and CDR2 are SGHRS and YFSETQ. The J segment lost 2 bases and the V segment lost 4 bases, leaving 6 bases of the junction unmatched. The CDR3 loop spans 17 amino acids.

This clonotype was found many times. This chain links TRBV28 with TRBJ2-7; 7 nucleotides match TRBD1. With V trimmed by 6 bases and J by 11 bases, 10 bases remained unmatched. The germline V gene has CDR1 MDHEN and CDR2 SYDVKM. CDR3 length equals 12 residues. CDR3 in DNA: TGTGCCAGCAGCCAGCCCACAGGGGCCAAGTACGTC. This translates into CASSQPTGAKYV.

This clonotype was counted many times. The rearrangement uses TRBV7-9 and TRBJ1-1, with 8 bases identical to TRBD1. This CDR3 contains 13 residues. Per germline, CDR1 SEHNR and CDR2 FQNEAQ (reference sequence). The V segment lost 5 bases and the J segment 11 bases; nucleotides outside the gene matches: 10. Written as DNA, the CDR3 is TGTGCCAGCAGCCCCACAGGGGGGAGACAGGCTTTCTTT. Protein sequence: CASSPTGGRQAFF.

This clonotype came up many times. J is TRBJ2-2 and V is TRBV9; D gene ambiguous. The V gene lost 5 bases and the J gene lost 6 bases, with 8 bases spanning the gap. Germline V gene sequence: CDR1 SGDLS, CDR2 YYNGEE. The CDR3 sequence is 12 residues long. In DNA, the CDR3 is TGTGCCAGCAGTCGCTTCGCCGGGGAGCTGTTTTTT. This translates into CASSRFAGELFF.

This clonotype was detected many times. This chain joins TRBV7-2 and TRBJ1-6; D perhaps matches TRBD1 (5 bases). Germline CDR1 SGHTA, CDR2 FQGNSA. The CDR3 sequence is 15 residues long. V shed 2 bases and J shed 2 bases, with 7 bases lying between them. CDR3 region: CASSLLGAYNSPLHF. The CDR3 DNA follows: TGTGCCAGCAGCTTATTGGGGGCCTATAATTCACCCCTCCACTTT.

This clonotype was counted at least ten times. The chain is built from TRBV12-3 or TRBV12-4 and TRBJ2-1; D gene ambiguous. The CDR3 has 12 residues. V gave up 2 bases and J gave up 8 bases, with 7 bases separating them. For the CDR3, the DNA is TGTGCCAGCAGTTTACCGGGTGATGAGCAGTTCTTC. This codes for CASSLPGDEQFF.